The 28 T cell receptor beta chains reported below all come from one sample, sequenced in a study of blood T cell repertoires in COVID-19. Sequencing was performed with immunoSEQ multiplex PCR; in TCRdb, only in-frame clones are kept and a portion is missing. Seen here are around 330,000 clones, roughly 86% observed once, and the top ten hold 8% to 9%. The specimen was PBMCs or T cells enriched from blood (not recorded which). The source of these receptors is a young woman who had recovered from COVID-19.

By frequency in the sample, this clone is medium-sized (0.01 to 0.1%). J is TRBJ2-7 and V is TRBV4-1; 11 nucleotides align to TRBD2. The CDR3 contains 15 residues. Trimming at V came to 1 base and at J to 4 bases, leaving 3 bases not matched to a gene. CDR1 and CDR2 (germline): MGHRA, YSYEKL. CDR3 sequence: CASSQVASGRYEQYF. CDR3 bases: TGCGCCAGCAGCCAAGTGGCTAGCGGGAGGTACGAGCAGTACTTC.

The chain carries TRBV19 and TRBJ1-1; TRBD1 aligns across 8 bases. This CDR3 has 15 amino acids. The junction had 10 bases not matched to a gene; V was cut back by 6 bases and J by 4 bases. Germline-derived CDR1 and CDR2 are LNHDA and SQIVND (reference sequence). The CDR3 DNA sequence: TGTGCCAGTAGCCCGGACAGGGACGGGACCACTGAAGCTTTCTTT. This gives the protein CASSPDRDGTTEAFF.

The gene calls are TRBV11-3 and TRBJ2-7; 11 bases fit TRBD1. Germline V lookup: CDR1 SGHNT, CDR2 YENEEA. CDR3 length: 15 residues. The V gene end was trimmed by 4 bases and the J gene end by 6 bases; junction bases not matched to a gene: 8. The CDR3 loop reads CASSSSGQGGREQYF. The CDR3 DNA is TGTGCCAGCAGCTCGTCGGGACAGGGGGGCCGCGAGCAGTACTTC.

The rearrangement uses TRBV11-2 and TRBJ2-2, with D possibly matching TRBD2 (6 bases). Germline values: CDR1 SGHAT, CDR2 FQNNGV. Trimming pared 1 base from V and 5 bases from J, leaving 11 bases between. The CDR3 is made up of 15 amino acids. The CDR3 here is CASSLAGGLTGELFF. The CDR3 DNA is TGTGCCAGCAGCTTAGCCGGGGGTTTAACCGGGGAGCTGTTTTTT.

V gene TRBV14 combines with J gene TRBJ2-7; TRBD2 matches 7 bases. Trimming took 1 base from V and 2 from J; bases not matched to a gene: 5. The CDR3 extends over 15 amino acids. The germline gives CDR1 SGHDN, CDR2 FVKESK. The CDR3 DNA reads TGTGCCAGCAGCCAAGTGCACGGGAGGCCCTACGAGCAGTACTTC. Amino acids: CASSQVHGRPYEQYF. The full variable domain, its missing parts supplied by reference TRBV14 and TRBJ2-7, is EAGVTQFPSHSVIEKGQTVTLRCDPISGHDNLYWYRRVMGKEIKFLLHFVKESKQDESGMPNNRFLAERTGGTYSTLKVQPAELEDSGVYFCASSQVHGRPYEQYFGPGTRLTVT.

The chain links TRBV27 to TRBJ2-1; D is possibly TRBD2 (5 bases). The CDR3 is 16 residues long. From germline, CDR1 is MNHEY and CDR2 SMNVEV (reference sequence). Trimming shortened V by 0 bases and J by 3 bases, and 12 bases separated the two germline ends. CDR3 sequence: CASSLSGPSYYNEQFF. CDR3 sequence (DNA): TGTGCCAGCAGTTTATCTGGCCCTAGCTACTACAATGAGCAGTTCTTC.

The table lists this clone with a count of one. CDR3 residues: CASSVDPRANYGYTF. The CDR3 nucleotides read TGTGCCAGCAGCGTAGACCCCAGGGCCAACTATGGCTACACCTTC. The V and J genes are TRBV9 and TRBJ1-2, with a possible D match to TRBD1 (5 bases). The V end lost 0 bases, the J end lost 2 bases, and 11 bases lay between the germline ends. This CDR3 spans 15 amino acids. Germline assignment: CDR1 SGDLS and CDR2 YYNGEE.

The V and J genes are TRBV6-1 and TRBJ1-4; no clear D gene. This CDR3 spans 18 amino acids. Between the trimmed V and J ends, which lost 0 bases and 1 base, there was a span of 15 bases. Germline assignment: CDR1 MNHNS and CDR2 SASEGT. The CDR3 region is CASSEARGPVGTNEKLFF. DNA of the CDR3: TGTGCCAGCAGTGAAGCGCGAGGCCCAGTAGGAACTAATGAAAAACTGTTTTTT.

This chain uses TRBV7-2 with TRBJ1-5; 7 bases are a match to TRBD1. Germline CDR1 is SGHTA and CDR2 is FQGNSA. CDR3 length: 15 amino acids. With 2 bases clipped from V and 5 bases from J, the junction kept 6 bases outside the gene matches. The DNA of the CDR3 is TGTGCCAGCAGCTTATGGGGACAGCCCGATCAGCCCCAGCATTTT. This sequence encodes CASSLWGQPDQPQHF.

This chain joins TRBV7-9 and TRBJ2-5; 12 nucleotides agree with TRBD1. The germline V gene encodes CDR1 SEHNR and CDR2 FQNEAQ (reference sequence). The CDR3 runs 14 residues. Trimming at V came to 4 bases and at J to 14 bases, leaving 11 bases not matched to a gene. The DNA for the CDR3 is TGTGCCAGCAGCTCCGGGACAGGGGGCGCATCAGGATACTTC. It codes for CASSSGTGGASGYF.

The V gene is TRBV5-1, the J gene TRBJ2-1, with D possibly being TRBD2 (5 bases). Per germline, CDR1 SGHRS and CDR2 YFSETQ. The V gene lost 4 bases and the J gene lost 2 bases, with 10 bases spanning the gap. CDR3 length equals 14 residues. In nucleotides, the CDR3 is TGCGCCAGCAGCCGCGGGTCGACCTACAATGAGCAGTTCTTC. It encodes CASSRGSTYNEQFF. Using reference TRBV5-1 and TRBJ2-1 for the parts outside the CDR3, the full variable domain is KAGVTQTPRYLIKTRGQQVTLSCSPISGHRSVSWYQQTPGQGLQFLFEYFSETQRNKGNFPGRFSGRQFSNSRSEMNVSTLELGDSALYLCASSRGSTYNEQFFGPGTRLTVL.

V and J are TRBV7-9 and TRBJ2-1, with D unresolved. The CDR3 spans 14 residues. V lost 5 bases and J lost 6, with 14 bases in between. Germline V gene data show CDR1 as SEHNR and CDR2 as FQNEAQ (reference sequence). The CDR3 spells CASSPTGGGNEQFF. DNA for the CDR3: TGTGCCAGCAGCCCCACCGGCGGCGGCAATGAGCAGTTCTTC.

The table lists this clone with a count of one. The gene calls are TRBV9 and TRBJ2-4, with D perhaps matching TRBD2 (6 bases). V was cut by 3 bases and J by 8 bases, with 21 bases left in between. The CDR3 length is 16 residues. Germline loops: CDR1 SGDLS, CDR2 YYNGEE. The CDR3 sequence is CASSAEYRRGEDIQYF. CDR3 in DNA: TGTGCCAGCAGCGCAGAATACAGGCGGGGCGAGGACATTCAGTACTTC.

The DNA of the CDR3 is TGTGCCAGCAGTTTGGGACTAGCAGGAACAACAGATACGCAGTATTTT. It encodes CASSLGLAGTTDTQYF. V gene TRBV6-5 combines with J gene TRBJ2-3, with 9 bases matching TRBD2. This CDR3 region has 16 residues. V gave up 4 bases and J gave up 3 bases; unmatched junction bases: 8. Germline V gene lookup returns CDR1 MNHEY and CDR2 SVGAGI.

V is TRBV27 and J is TRBJ1-2; 10 positions agree with TRBD1. The CDR3 consists of 14 residues. Germline V gives CDR1 MNHEY, CDR2 SMNVEV (reference sequence). J lost 3 bases, V lost 5 bases, and 3 bases had no gene match. The DNA of the CDR3 is TGTGCCAGCAGTAGGACAGGGGGGGACTATGGCTACACCTTC. Protein product: CASSRTGGDYGYTF.

V usage is TRBV12-3 or TRBV12-4 and J usage is TRBJ1-2, with TRBD1 matching over 7 bases. V lost 7 bases to trimming and J lost 4 bases; unmatched junction nucleotides: 3. The CDR3 spans 12 residues. The CDR3 bases are TGTGCCAGCACTACAGGGGCCTATGGCTACACCTTC. Protein: CASTTGAYGYTF.

J is TRBJ1-5 and V is TRBV6-2 or TRBV6-3; TRBD1 is a possible D gene (6 bases). This CDR3 is built from 15 residues. CDR1 MNHEY and CDR2 SVGEGT come from the germline V gene. Trimming shortened V by 1 base and J by 2 bases, and 9 bases separated the two germline ends. CDR3: CASSYFRGGNQPQHF. Here the CDR3 DNA reads TGTGCCAGCAGTTACTTCAGGGGAGGCAATCAGCCCCAGCATTTT.

This chain uses TRBV20-1 with TRBJ2-7, with D possibly being TRBD1 (5 bases). Per germline, CDR1 DFQATT and CDR2 SNEGSKA (reference sequence). V was pared by 3 bases and J by 4 bases, with 19 bases between. The CDR3 consists of 15 residues. In DNA form, the CDR3 reads TGCAGTGCTAGTTTCCCCGCCAGGGCCCCTTACGAGCAGTACTTC. This encodes CSASFPARAPYEQYF.

This chain joins TRBV6-1 and TRBJ1-2; D may be TRBD1 (6 bases). V was trimmed by 0 bases and J by 4 bases, leaving 15 bases between them. The germline V gene has CDR1 MNHNS and CDR2 SASEGT. The CDR3 sequence is 16 residues long. DNA for the CDR3: TGTGCCAGCAGTGAAGCGGGGGTGGGGACACTCTATGGCTACACCTTC. This encodes CASSEAGVGTLYGYTF.

The chain is built from TRBV6-5 and TRBJ2-1; no reliable D call. CDR3 length: 14 amino acids. Deletions cut 0 bases from V and 7 bases from J, with 10 bases between. In germline, CDR1 is MNHEY, CDR2 SVGAGI. CDR3 in DNA: TGTGCCAGCAGTTACTCGGCGGTTTGGAATGAGCAGTTCTTC. Its protein product is CASSYSAVWNEQFF.

The chain uses TRBV30 and TRBJ1-3; 8 bases align to TRBD1. The CDR3 is 16 residues long. V lost 2 bases and J lost 2; bases outside the gene matches: 8. CDR1 is GTSNPN and CDR2 is SVGIG in the germline V gene (reference sequence). The CDR3, as DNA: TGTGCCTGGAGTCGAGAGGGCAGGGGGCCTGGAAACACCATATATTTT. Translation: CAWSREGRGPGNTIYF.

This clone turned up a few times. The chain is built from TRBV5-6 and TRBJ2-5, with D possibly TRBD2 on 6 matching bases. V lost 4 bases to trimming and J lost 7 bases, with 20 bases between them. Germline V gene sequence: CDR1 SGHDT, CDR2 YYEEEE. The CDR3 sequence is 15 residues long. CDR3 nucleotide sequence: TGTGCCAGCAGCCCTGGGACTGGGGGAGCCTTGACCCAGTACTTC. It translates to CASSPGTGGALTQYF.

In the case of this clone: Compared with germline, one end of the junction differs, possibly owing to a read error. The J gene is TRBJ1-3, the V gene TRBV9, with D hard to call. The CDR3 consists of 16 residues. The germline V gene has CDR1 SGDLS and CDR2 YYNGEE. The CDR3, as DNA: TGTGCCAGCAGCGTAGGTACAGCTTCTACTGGCAACACCATATATTTT. It encodes CASSVGTASTGNTIYF.

The chain combines TRBV5-1 with TRBJ1-1, with 12 nucleotides matching TRBD1. Per germline, CDR1 SGHRS and CDR2 YFSETQ. V lost 4 bases and J lost 3; bases outside the gene matches: 7. CDR3 size: 16 residues. The CDR3 DNA is TGCGCCAGCAGCAAGGGGGGACAGGGGGCCCACACTGAAGCTTTCTTT. Translating gives CASSKGGQGAHTEAFF.

This clone was seen once. J is TRBJ2-2 and V is TRBV5-1; TRBD1 matches 11 bases. Germline CDR1 and CDR2: SGHRS and YFSETQ. V lost 4 bases, J lost 5 bases, and 10 bases stayed unmatched. This CDR3 has 17 amino acids. In DNA form, the CDR3 reads TGCGCCAGCAGCCCCCGGGGACAGGGGGACGGAACCGGGGAGCTGTTTTTT. Translated: CASSPRGQGDGTGELFF.

V usage is TRBV7-5 and J usage is TRBJ1-4; the table calls TRBD1, which could not be checked here. TRBV7-5 constitutes a pseudogene. The CDR3 is 15 amino acids. The CDR3 region is CVRSFLDRLNEKLFF. CDR3 nucleotide sequence: TGTGTCAGAAGCTTCCTGGACAGACTAAATGAAAAACTGTTTTTT.

This chain connects TRBV28 to TRBJ1-2; 8 bases are a match to TRBD1. Germline CDR1 MDHEN, CDR2 SYDVKM. This CDR3 is 15 amino acids long. J gave up 8 bases and V 5 bases, and 13 bases lay outside the gene matches. CDR3 loop: CASSRDTQGVWGYTF. CDR3 in DNA: TGTGCCAGCAGTCGTGATACACAGGGGGTATGGGGCTACACCTTC.

The rearrangement links TRBV12-3 or TRBV12-4 to TRBJ1-1; D is uncertain. V was cut by 7 bases and J by 6 bases, with 15 bases left in between. This CDR3 has 13 residues. CDR3 coding DNA: TGTGCCAGCATTAAAGACGGGTACGCTGAAGCTTTCTTT. It translates to CASIKDGYAEAFF.